This T cell receptor (beta chain) was retrieved from a study of CD8 T cells in ankylosing spondylitis. Study results and limitations: Significant enrichment of disease-linked clones was reportedly seen in matched ankylosing spondylitis synovial fluid. What appeared characteristic of ankylosing spondylitis blood was a TCR beta motif of eight or nine highly homologous variants.

A quantitative 5'-RACE method, one with molecular barcodes, was used to make TCR beta libraries. Each CDR3 protein is one row after TCRdb ran MiXCR on the 5' RACE reads. The data contain 750,000 to 850,000 distinct CDR3 sequences, about 11% of them singletons. This clonotype was picked up a small number of times. Antigen: not known. CDR1 and CDR2 from the germline V gene are SGHTA and FQGNSA. Trimming shortened V by 6 bases and J by 10 bases, and 24 bases separated the two germline ends. This CDR3 is 15 amino acids long. Sequencing used blood, either unsorted or a sorted T cell fraction (not recorded which). The TCR comes from a male donor with ankylosing spondylitis. The genes are TRBV7-2 and TRBJ2-5, with D unclear. CDR3 in DNA: TGTGCCAGCAGTTCTGATCCGGGTCCTAGTCTACTCCAGTACTTC. Encoded protein: CASSSDPGPSLLQYF.